Listed below are T cell receptor beta chains from one sample, sequenced in a study of control samples from healthy donors and cancer patients. Sequencing used immunoSEQ multiplex PCR; TCRdb keeps in-frame clones, though not all of them. Found here are some 130,000 clones, around nine tenths of them singletons; the top ten hold about 2.7%. Material for sequencing was blood. Source of these receptors: a man in his forties in good health. Each CDR3 is given with its conserved first and last residue. The D gene is left open where the match is weak. Rows give clone size only sometimes, using once, few, many, or a class for an expanded clone.

TRBV9,TRBJ2-5,NA,NA,TGTGCCAGCAGCGACAGCATGGGCGGGGCGGTGGGGGAGACCCAGTACTTC,CASSDSMGGAVGETQYF
TRBV10-3,TRBJ1-4,NA,TRBD1,TGTGCCATCAAAAAGGGACAGGTGTTAGGAGAAAAACTGTTTTTT,CAIKKGQVLGEKLFF
TRBV6-6,TRBJ1-1,NA,NA,TGTGCCAGCAGTGATAACAGGATCGCTGAAGCTTTCTTT,CASSDNRIAEAFF
TRBV29-1,TRBJ1-1,NA,TRBD1,TGCAGCGTCGATGGGACAGGGGGCACTGAAGCTTTCTTT,CSVDGTGGTEAFF
TRBV6-5,TRBJ2-1,NA,NA,TGTGCCAGCAGACCTTCGGGCTCCTACAATGAGCAGTTCTTC,CASRPSGSYNEQFF
TRBV10-1,TRBJ1-5,few,NA,TGCGCCAGCGGGAGAGGAGGGAAGAGTCAGCCCCAGCATTTT,CASGRGGKSQPQHF
TRBV6-5,TRBJ2-7,NA,NA,TGTGCCAGCAGTTACTCTCGATTTTACGAGCAGTACTTC,CASSYSRFYEQYF
TRBV19,TRBJ1-4,once,TRBD1,TGTGCCAGTAGTATAGGGACAGGGAAAGAAAAACTGTTTTTT,CASSIGTGKEKLFF
TRBV10-1,TRBJ2-7,few,NA,TGCGCCCACCCCGACTACGAGCAGTACTTC,CAHPDYEQYF
TRBV5-5,TRBJ2-6,NA,NA,TGTGCCAGCAGCTTGTTAAGCTCTGGGGCCAACGTCCTGACTTTC,CASSLLSSGANVLTF
TRBV7-9,TRBJ2-2,NA,NA,TGTGCCAGCAGCCAACTCCGACACGGGGCAGAAACCGGGGAGCTGTTTTTT,CASSQLRHGAETGELFF
TRBV5-4,TRBJ1-2,NA,NA,TGTGCCAGCAGCAAAATCGGGTTGGGCTACACCTTC,CASSKIGLGYTF
TRBV5-1,TRBJ2-5,NA,NA,TGCGCCAGCAGCTTACGACCGGGGCAAGAGACCCAGTACTTC,CASSLRPGQETQYF
TRBV30,TRBJ1-6,once,TRBD1,TGTGCCTGGAGGGGACAGAATTCACCCCTCCACTTT,CAWRGQNSPLHF
TRBV9,TRBJ2-3,NA,TRBD1,TGTGCCAGCAGCGTCCGACAGGGGGGCACAGATACGCAGTATTTT,CASSVRQGGTDTQYF
TRBV5-4,TRBJ2-7,NA,TRBD1,TGTGCCAGCAGCCTGGACAGGGCCTCCTACGAGCAGTACTTC,CASSLDRASYEQYF
TRBV7-8,TRBJ1-5,NA,TRBD1,TGTGCCAGCAGCTTAGCTTTGTCTGGGACAGTCAGCAATCAGCCCCAGCATTTT,CASSLALSGTVSNQPQHF
TRBV5-6,TRBJ2-5,few,NA,TGTGCCAGCAGCTTAAGCCAGGCCCAGTACTTC,CASSLSQAQYF
TRBV2,TRBJ1-4,once,NA,TGTGCCAGCAGAGCTACAGGGACTCGAATTAATGAAAAACTGTTTTTT,CASRATGTRINEKLFF
TRBV5-5,TRBJ2-5,NA,NA,TGTGCCAGCAACCAGAGGGGGACCCAAGAGACCCAGTACTTC,CASNQRGTQETQYF
TRBV3-1/TRBV3-2,TRBJ2-7,NA,NA,TGTGCCAGCAGCCAATGGTCGGGGGACGAGCAGTACTTC,CASSQWSGDEQYF
TRBV7-9,TRBJ2-5,NA,NA,TGTGCCAGCAGCGTTAGGGGCCTCCAAGAGACCCAGTACTTC,CASSVRGLQETQYF
TRBV2,TRBJ2-1,NA,TRBD1,TGTGCCAGTCTCCTGGGACAGGGGACCTACAATGAGCAGTTCTTC,CASLLGQGTYNEQFF
TRBV6-2/TRBV6-3,TRBJ1-1,NA,TRBD1,TGTGCCAGCAGTTACGCCAGGGGGAGAGGCTTGGAAGCTGAAGCTTTCTTT,CASSYARGRGLEAEAFF
TRBV11-2,TRBJ2-7,once,NA,TGTGCCAGCAGCTTAGACTTTGACAACACCTACGAGCAGTACTTC,CASSLDFDNTYEQYF
TRBV19,TRBJ2-2,NA,NA,TGTGCCACGGGGTACGCCGGGGAGCTGTTTTTT,CATGYAGELFF
TRBV27,TRBJ1-1,once,TRBD1,TGTGCCAGCCAGCGCAGGGGGCGTCTCACTGAAGCTTTCTTT,CASQRRGRLTEAFF
TRBV6-5,TRBJ1-2,NA,NA,TGTGCCAGCAGTTACTCCCCACAGGGCGCTACTAATGGCTACACCTTC,CASSYSPQGATNGYTF
TRBV28,TRBJ1-6,NA,NA,TGTGCCAGCAGGCAATCAGGGGAGGATTCACCCCTCCACTTT,CASRQSGEDSPLHF
TRBV10-3,TRBJ2-5,NA,NA,TGTGCCATCAGTGAGGAACAGGGAGAGACCCAGTACTTC,CAISEEQGETQYF
TRBV5-1,TRBJ1-1,NA,NA,TGCGCCAGCAGCTTGGGCGGGGTGACATTGACTGAAGCTTTCTTT,CASSLGGVTLTEAFF
TRBV3-1/TRBV3-2,TRBJ2-7,NA,NA,TGTGCCAGCAGTGGGCAGGGGATCTACGAGCAGTACTTC,CASSGQGIYEQYF
TRBV5-1,TRBJ2-5,NA,NA,TGCGCCAGTAGCACATACAGGGCCCAAGAGACCCAGTACTTC,CASSTYRAQETQYF
TRBV10-2,TRBJ2-2,NA,TRBD1,TGCGCCAGCAGAAGACAGGGGGTGGACACCGGGGAGCTGTTTTTT,CASRRQGVDTGELFF
TRBV3-1/TRBV3-2,TRBJ1-2,NA,NA,TGTGCCAGCGGAGGTGTCAGCTATGGCTACACCTTC,CASGGVSYGYTF
TRBV25-1,TRBJ1-2,NA,NA,TGTGCCAGCAGTGAAAGTAGGGGCAGTGAGAACTATGGCTACACCTTC,CASSESRGSENYGYTF
TRBV11-2,TRBJ2-1,NA,NA,TGTGCCAGCAGCTTAGCCCAAACAGGGAGGGGATTCGATGAGCAGTTCTTC,CASSLAQTGRGFDEQFF
TRBV7-3,TRBJ1-2,NA,NA,TGTGCCAGCAGTGTTGGGGCCGCTAACTATGGCTACACCTTC,CASSVGAANYGYTF
TRBV28,TRBJ2-5,NA,NA,TGTGCCAGCAGTTTAAATCCCCCCGGAGAGACCCAGTACTTC,CASSLNPPGETQYF
TRBV4-2,TRBJ1-1,few,NA,TGTGCCAGCAGCCAAGTGGCAGGAGTGGTTGAAGCTTTCTTT,CASSQVAGVVEAFF
TRBV3-1/TRBV3-2,TRBJ1-1,NA,NA,TGTGCCAGCAGCCAAGCGTGGGGAGGGGGCACTGAAGCTTTCTTT,CASSQAWGGGTEAFF
TRBV10-2,TRBJ1-6,NA,NA,TGCGCCAGCACCGAGATAGGGCAGCGCGGGTTCAGCTCCTATAATTCACCCCTCCACTTT,CASTEIGQRGFSSYNSPLHF
TRBV4-2,TRBJ1-2,NA,NA,TGTGCCAGCAGCCAAGACGTGGCTCGAAGCTATGGCTACACCTTC,CASSQDVARSYGYTF
TRBV12-3/TRBV12-4,TRBJ1-2,NA,NA,TGTGCCAGCAGTTTTCGGGGCTACACCTTC,CASSFRGYTF
TRBV18,TRBJ1-5,NA,NA,TGTGCCAGCTCACCAGACAGATTCAATCAGCCCCAGCATTTT,CASSPDRFNQPQHF
TRBV10-1,TRBJ2-2,few,TRBD1,TGCGCCAGCCCGCCGGGACAGCACACCGGGGAGCTGTTTTTT,CASPPGQHTGELFF
TRBV5-1,TRBJ1-2,NA,NA,TGCGCCAGCAGCCCTGACAGGAACTATGGCTACACCTTC,CASSPDRNYGYTF
TRBV9,TRBJ1-2,once,NA,TGTGCCAGCAGCGCCTCCCCGCCGGTACGCTACACCTTC,CASSASPPVRYTF
TRBV6-7,TRBJ1-5,NA,NA,TGTGCCAGCAGCGCTAAGCCAGATAGCAATCAGCCCCAGCATTTT,CASSAKPDSNQPQHF